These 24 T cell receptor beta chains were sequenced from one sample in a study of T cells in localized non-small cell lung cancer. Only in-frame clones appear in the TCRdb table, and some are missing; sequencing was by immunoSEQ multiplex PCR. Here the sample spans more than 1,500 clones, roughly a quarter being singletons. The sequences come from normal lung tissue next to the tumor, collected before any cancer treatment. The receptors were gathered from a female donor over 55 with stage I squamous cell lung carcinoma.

CDR3 nucleotide sequence: TGTGCCAGCAGCCGTTTTGTGGGGGCTGAGGAAAAACTGTTTTTT. Translation gives CASSRFVGAEEKLFF. The rearrangement joins TRBV11-3 to TRBJ1-4, with D maybe TRBD1 (6 bases). The ends were cut back, 5 bases at V and 8 bases at J, with 18 bases in the middle. CDR1 and CDR2 from the germline V gene are SGHNT and YENEEA. This CDR3 contains 15 residues. Drawing the rest from reference TRBV11-3 and TRBJ1-4, the complete variable domain is EAGVVQSPRYKIIEKKQPVAFWCNPISGHNTLYWYLQNLGQGPELLIRYENEEAVDDSQLPKDRFSAERLKGVDSTLKIQPAELGDSAVYLCASSRFVGAEEKLFFGSGTQLSVL.

Here the CDR3 reads CASSPRQGGLDTQYF. The DNA for the CDR3 is TGCGCCAGCAGCCCCCGACAGGGGGGACTGGATACGCAGTATTTT. The gene calls are TRBV1 and TRBJ2-3; the table gives TRBD1 as D, unverified against the DNA. TRBV1 is a known pseudogene. The CDR3 extends over 15 amino acids.

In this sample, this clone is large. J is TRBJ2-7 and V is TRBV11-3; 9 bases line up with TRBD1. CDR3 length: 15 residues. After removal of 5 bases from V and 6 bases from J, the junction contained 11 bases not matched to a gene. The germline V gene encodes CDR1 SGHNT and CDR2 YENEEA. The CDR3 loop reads CASSRTWGQGSEQYF. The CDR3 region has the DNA TGTGCCAGCAGCCGGACCTGGGGACAGGGATCCGAGCAGTACTTC. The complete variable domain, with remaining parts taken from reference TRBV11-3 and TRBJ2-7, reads EAGVVQSPRYKIIEKKQPVAFWCNPISGHNTLYWYLQNLGQGPELLIRYENEEAVDDSQLPKDRFSAERLKGVDSTLKIQPAELGDSAVYLCASSRTWGQGSEQYFGPGTRLTVT.

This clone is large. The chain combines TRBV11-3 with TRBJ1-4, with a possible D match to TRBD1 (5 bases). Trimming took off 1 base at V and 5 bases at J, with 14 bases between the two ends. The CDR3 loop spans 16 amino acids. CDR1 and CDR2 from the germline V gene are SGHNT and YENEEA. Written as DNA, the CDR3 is TGTGCCAGCAGCTTAGGGACGGGCCAGGGAAATGAAAAACTGTTTTTT. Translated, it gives CASSLGTGQGNEKLFF.

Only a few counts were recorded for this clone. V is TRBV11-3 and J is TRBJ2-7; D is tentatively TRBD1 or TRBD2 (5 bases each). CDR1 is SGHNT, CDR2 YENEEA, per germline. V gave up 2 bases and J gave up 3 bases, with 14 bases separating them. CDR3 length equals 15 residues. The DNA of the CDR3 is TGTGCCAGCAGCTTACGAGGGACCGAAAACTACGAGCAGTACTTC. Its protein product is CASSLRGTENYEQYF.

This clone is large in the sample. The CDR3 loop is CASSMELEPGDEQYF. Here the CDR3 DNA reads TGTGCCAGTAGTATGGAACTTGAGCCGGGGGACGAGCAGTACTTC. The V call is TRBV19, the J call TRBJ2-7; the D gene is possibly TRBD2 (6 bases). The CDR3 extends over 15 amino acids. V was shortened by 3 bases and J by 5 bases, with 17 bases between the two germline ends. CDR1 LNHDA and CDR2 SQIVND come from the germline V gene (reference sequence).

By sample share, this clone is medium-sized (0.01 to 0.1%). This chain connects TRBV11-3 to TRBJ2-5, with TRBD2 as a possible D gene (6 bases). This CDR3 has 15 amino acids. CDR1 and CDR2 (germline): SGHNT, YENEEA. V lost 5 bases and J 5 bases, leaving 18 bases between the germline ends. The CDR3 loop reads CASSPPGSGRETQYF. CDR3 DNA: TGTGCCAGCAGCCCCCCGGGCAGTGGGAGGGAGACCCAGTACTTC.

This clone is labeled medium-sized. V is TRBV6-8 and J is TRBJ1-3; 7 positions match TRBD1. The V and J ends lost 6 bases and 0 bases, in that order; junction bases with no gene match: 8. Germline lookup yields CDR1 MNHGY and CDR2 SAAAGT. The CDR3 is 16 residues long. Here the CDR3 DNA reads TGTGCCAGCAGCCGACAGGGACTAAACTCTGGAAACACCATATATTTT. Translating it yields CASSRQGLNSGNTIYF.

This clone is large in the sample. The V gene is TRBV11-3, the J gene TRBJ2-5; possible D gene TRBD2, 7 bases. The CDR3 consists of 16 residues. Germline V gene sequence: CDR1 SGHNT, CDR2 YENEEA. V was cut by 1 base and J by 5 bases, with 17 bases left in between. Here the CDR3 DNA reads TGTGCCAGCAGCTTAGGGATGGGGGGGCCAGAGGAGACCCAGTACTTC. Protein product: CASSLGMGGPEETQYF.

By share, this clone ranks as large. The CDR3 reads CASSWTAGSYNEQFF. DNA of the CDR3: TGTGCCAGCAGCTGGACTGCGGGTTCCTACAATGAGCAGTTCTTC. The J gene is TRBJ2-1, the V gene TRBV11-3, with D tentatively TRBD2 (5 bases). Germline V gene lookup returns CDR1 SGHNT and CDR2 YENEEA. The CDR3 extends over 15 amino acids. Trimming cost V 4 bases and J 1 base, with 11 bases left between them.

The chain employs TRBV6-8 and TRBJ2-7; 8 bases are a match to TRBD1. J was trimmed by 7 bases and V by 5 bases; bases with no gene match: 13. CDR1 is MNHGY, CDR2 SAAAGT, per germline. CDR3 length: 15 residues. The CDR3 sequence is CASSDPGTGGREQYF. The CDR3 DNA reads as TGTGCCAGCAGTGACCCCGGGACAGGTGGCCGGGAGCAGTACTTC.

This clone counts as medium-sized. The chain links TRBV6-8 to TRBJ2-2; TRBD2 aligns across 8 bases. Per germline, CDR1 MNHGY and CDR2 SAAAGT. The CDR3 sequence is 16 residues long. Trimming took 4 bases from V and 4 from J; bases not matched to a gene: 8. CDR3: CASSLIRLAGTGELFF. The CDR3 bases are TGTGCCAGCAGTTTAATTAGGCTAGCGGGCACCGGGGAGCTGTTTTTT.

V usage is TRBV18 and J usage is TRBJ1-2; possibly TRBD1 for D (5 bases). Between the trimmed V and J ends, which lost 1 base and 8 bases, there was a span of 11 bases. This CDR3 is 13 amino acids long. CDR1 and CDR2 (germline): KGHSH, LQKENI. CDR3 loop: CASSPQAGPGYTF. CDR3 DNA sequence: TGTGCCAGCTCACCACAGGCGGGGCCCGGCTACACCTTC.

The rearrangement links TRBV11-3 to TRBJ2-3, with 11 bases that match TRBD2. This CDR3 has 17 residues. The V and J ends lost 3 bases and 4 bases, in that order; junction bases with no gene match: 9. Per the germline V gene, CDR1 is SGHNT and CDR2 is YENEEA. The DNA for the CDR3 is TGTGCCAGCAGCTTTAGGATAGCGGGGGGGTCCCCAGATACGCAGTATTTT. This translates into CASSFRIAGGSPDTQYF.

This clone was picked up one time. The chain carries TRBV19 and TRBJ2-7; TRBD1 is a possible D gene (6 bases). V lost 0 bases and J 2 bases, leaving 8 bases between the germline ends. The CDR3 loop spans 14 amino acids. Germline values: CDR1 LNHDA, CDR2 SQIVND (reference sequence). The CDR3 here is CASSIDTGTYEQYF. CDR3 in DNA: TGTGCCAGTAGTATAGATACAGGGACCTACGAGCAGTACTTC. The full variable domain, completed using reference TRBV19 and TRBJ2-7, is DGGITQSPKYLFRKEGQNVTLSCEQNLNHDAMYWYRQDPGQGLRLIYYSQIVNDFQKGDIAEGYSVSREKKESFPLTVTSAQKNPTAFYLCASSIDTGTYEQYFGPGTRLTVT.

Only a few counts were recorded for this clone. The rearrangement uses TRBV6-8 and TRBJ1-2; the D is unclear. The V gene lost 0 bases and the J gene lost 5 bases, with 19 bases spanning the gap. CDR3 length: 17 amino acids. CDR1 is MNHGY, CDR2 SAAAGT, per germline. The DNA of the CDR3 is TGTGCCAGCAGTTACTCGTCCCAGGATATCACTCTTTATGGCTACACCTTC. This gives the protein CASSYSSQDITLYGYTF.

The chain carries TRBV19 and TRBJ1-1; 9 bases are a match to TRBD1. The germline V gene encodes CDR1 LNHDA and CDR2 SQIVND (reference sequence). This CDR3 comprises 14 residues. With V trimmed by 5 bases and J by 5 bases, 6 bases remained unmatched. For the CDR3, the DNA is TGTGCCAGTAGTCGGACAGGGGCGAGGACTGAAGCTTTCTTT. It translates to CASSRTGARTEAFF.

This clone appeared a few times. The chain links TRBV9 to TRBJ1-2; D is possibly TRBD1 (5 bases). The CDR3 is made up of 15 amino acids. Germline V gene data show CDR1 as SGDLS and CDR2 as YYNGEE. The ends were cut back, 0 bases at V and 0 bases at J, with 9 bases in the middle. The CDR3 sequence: CASSVEVGPNYGYTF. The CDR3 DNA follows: TGTGCCAGCAGCGTAGAGGTGGGACCTAACTATGGCTACACCTTC.

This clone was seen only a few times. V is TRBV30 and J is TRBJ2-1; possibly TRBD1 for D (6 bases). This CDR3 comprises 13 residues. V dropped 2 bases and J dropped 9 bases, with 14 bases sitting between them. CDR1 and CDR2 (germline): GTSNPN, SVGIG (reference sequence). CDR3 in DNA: TGTGCCTGGAGTACGACAGTGGGGGCTGAGCAGTTCTTC. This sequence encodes CAWSTTVGAEQFF.

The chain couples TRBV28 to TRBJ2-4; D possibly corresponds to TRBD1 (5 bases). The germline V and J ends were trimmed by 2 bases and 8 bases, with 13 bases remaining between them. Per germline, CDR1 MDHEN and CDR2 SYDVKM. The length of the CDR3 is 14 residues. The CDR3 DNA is TGTGCCAGCAGTTTAGTAGGGTTAGGGGACATTCAGTACTTC. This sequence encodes CASSLVGLGDIQYF.

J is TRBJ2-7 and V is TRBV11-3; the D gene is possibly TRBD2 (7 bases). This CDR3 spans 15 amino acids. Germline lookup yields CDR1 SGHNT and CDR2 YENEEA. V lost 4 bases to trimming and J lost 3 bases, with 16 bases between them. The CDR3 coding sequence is TGTGCCAGCAGCTGGCAGGAGGGGGGGCTCTACGAGCAGTACTTC. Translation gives CASSWQEGGLYEQYF. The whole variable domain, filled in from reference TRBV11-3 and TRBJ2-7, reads EAGVVQSPRYKIIEKKQPVAFWCNPISGHNTLYWYLQNLGQGPELLIRYENEEAVDDSQLPKDRFSAERLKGVDSTLKIQPAELGDSAVYLCASSWQEGGLYEQYFGPGTRLTVT.

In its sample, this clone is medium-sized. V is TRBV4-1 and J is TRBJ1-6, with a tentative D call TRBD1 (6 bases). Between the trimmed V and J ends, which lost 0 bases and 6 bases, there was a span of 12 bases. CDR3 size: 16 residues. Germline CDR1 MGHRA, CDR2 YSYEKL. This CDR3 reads CASSQDRGQSNSPLHF. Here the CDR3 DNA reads TGCGCCAGCAGCCAAGATCGCGGACAGAGTAATTCACCCCTCCACTTT.

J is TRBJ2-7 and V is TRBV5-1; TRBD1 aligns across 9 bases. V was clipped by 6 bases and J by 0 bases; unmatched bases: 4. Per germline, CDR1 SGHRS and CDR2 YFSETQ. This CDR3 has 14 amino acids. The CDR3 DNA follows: TGCGCCAGCAACAGGGGGCCCAGCTCCTACGAGCAGTACTTC. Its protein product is CASNRGPSSYEQYF.

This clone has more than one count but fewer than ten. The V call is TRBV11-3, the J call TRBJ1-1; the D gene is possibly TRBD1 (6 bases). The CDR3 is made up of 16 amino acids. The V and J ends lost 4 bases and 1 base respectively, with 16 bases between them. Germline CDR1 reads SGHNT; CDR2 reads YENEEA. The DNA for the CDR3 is TGTGCCAGCAGCTCGCGGGAGCGAGGGGGGAACACTGAAGCTTTCTTT. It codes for CASSSRERGGNTEAFF.